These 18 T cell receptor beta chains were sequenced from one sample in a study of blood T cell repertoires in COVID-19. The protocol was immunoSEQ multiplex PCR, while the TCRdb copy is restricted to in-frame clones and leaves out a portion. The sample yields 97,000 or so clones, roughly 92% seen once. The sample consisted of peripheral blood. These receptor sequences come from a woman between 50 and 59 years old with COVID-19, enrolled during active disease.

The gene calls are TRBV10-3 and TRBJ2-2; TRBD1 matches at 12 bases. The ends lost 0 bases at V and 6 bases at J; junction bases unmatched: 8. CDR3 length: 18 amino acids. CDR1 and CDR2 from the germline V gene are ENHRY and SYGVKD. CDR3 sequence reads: CAISESRTGQGAAGELFF. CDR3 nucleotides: TGTGCCATCAGTGAGTCCCGAACGGGACAGGGGGCTGCCGGGGAGCTGTTTTTT.

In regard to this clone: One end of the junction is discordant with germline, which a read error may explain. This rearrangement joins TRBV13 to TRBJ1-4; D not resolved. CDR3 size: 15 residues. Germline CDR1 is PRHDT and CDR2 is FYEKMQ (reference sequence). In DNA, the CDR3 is TGTGCCAGCAGCCTAGGTAGCATCTCTAATGAAAAACTGTTTTTT. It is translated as CASSLGSISNEKLFF.

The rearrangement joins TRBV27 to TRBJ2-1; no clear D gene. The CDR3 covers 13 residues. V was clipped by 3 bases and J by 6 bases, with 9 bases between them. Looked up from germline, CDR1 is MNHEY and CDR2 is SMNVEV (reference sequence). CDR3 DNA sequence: TGTGCCAGCAGTTTTGGGCCTTCCAATGAGCAGTTCTTC. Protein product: CASSFGPSNEQFF.

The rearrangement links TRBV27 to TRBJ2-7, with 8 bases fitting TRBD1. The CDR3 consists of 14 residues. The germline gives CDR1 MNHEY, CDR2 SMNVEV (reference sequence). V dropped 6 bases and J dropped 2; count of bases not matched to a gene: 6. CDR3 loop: CASSLTTGAYEQYV. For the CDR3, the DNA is TGTGCCAGCAGCCTCACGACAGGGGCCTACGAGCAGTACGTC.

In DNA, the CDR3 is TGCGCCAGCAGCTCAAGTACAGGGGCATTCAATTCACCCCTCCACTTT. Encoded protein: CASSSSTGAFNSPLHF. The rearrangement joins TRBV5-1 to TRBJ1-6, with 7 bases matching TRBD1. The length of the CDR3 is 16 residues. The V and J ends lost 3 bases and 7 bases, in that order; junction bases with no gene match: 10. CDR1 is SGHRS, CDR2 YFSETQ, per germline. The whole variable domain, filled in from reference TRBV5-1 and TRBJ1-6, reads KAGVTQTPRYLIKTRGQQVTLSCSPISGHRSVSWYQQTPGQGLQFLFEYFSETQRNKGNFPGRFSGRQFSNSRSEMNVSTLELGDSALYLCASSSSTGAFNSPLHFGNGTRLTVT.

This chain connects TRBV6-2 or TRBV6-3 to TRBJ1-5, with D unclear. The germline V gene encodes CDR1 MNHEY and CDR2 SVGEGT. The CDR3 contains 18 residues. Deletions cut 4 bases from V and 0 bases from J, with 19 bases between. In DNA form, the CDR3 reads TGTGCCAGCAGTTGGACTATGCGGTCAGGATATAGCAATCAGCCCCAGCATTTT. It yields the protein CASSWTMRSGYSNQPQHF.

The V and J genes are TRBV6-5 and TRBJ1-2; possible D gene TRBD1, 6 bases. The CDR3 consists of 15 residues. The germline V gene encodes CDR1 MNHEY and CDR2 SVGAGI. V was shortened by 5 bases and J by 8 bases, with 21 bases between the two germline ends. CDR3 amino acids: CASSRDMDRLFGYTF. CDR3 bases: TGTGCCAGCAGTAGGGATATGGACAGACTTTTCGGCTACACCTTC.

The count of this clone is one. The CDR3 sequence is CASSYQEGDLNTEAFF. CDR3 coding DNA: TGTGCCAGCAGTTACCAGGAGGGAGACCTGAACACTGAAGCTTTCTTT. The rearrangement uses TRBV6-5 and TRBJ1-1, with D uncertain. Trimming pared 2 bases from V and 0 bases from J, leaving 13 bases between. The length of the CDR3 is 16 residues. Germline-derived CDR1 and CDR2 are MNHEY and SVGAGI.

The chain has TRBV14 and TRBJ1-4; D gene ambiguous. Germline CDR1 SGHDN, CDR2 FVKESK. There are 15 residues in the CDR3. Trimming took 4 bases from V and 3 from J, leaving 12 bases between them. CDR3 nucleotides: TGTGCCAGCAGCCCCAGGATTGTGGCTAATGAAAAACTGTTTTTT. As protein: CASSPRIVANEKLFF. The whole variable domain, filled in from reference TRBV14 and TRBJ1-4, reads EAGVTQFPSHSVIEKGQTVTLRCDPISGHDNLYWYRRVMGKEIKFLLHFVKESKQDESGMPNNRFLAERTGGTYSTLKVQPAELEDSGVYFCASSPRIVANEKLFFGSGTQLSVL.

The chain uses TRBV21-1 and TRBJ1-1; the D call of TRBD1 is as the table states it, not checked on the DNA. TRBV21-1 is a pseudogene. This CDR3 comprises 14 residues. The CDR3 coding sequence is TGTGCCAGCTCCCCGGGCAGGGGGGCGGCTGAAGCTTTCTTT. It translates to CASSPGRGAAEAFF.

The CDR3 DNA reads as TGTGCCAGCAGAACTAGCGGGGGGCCACTCGAGCAGTACGTC. Residues: CASRTSGGPLEQYV. J is TRBJ2-7 and V is TRBV28, with 12 bases matching TRBD2. Germline-derived CDR1 and CDR2 are MDHEN and SYDVKM. The V and J ends lost 6 bases and 6 bases, in that order; junction bases with no gene match: 6. The CDR3 covers 14 residues.

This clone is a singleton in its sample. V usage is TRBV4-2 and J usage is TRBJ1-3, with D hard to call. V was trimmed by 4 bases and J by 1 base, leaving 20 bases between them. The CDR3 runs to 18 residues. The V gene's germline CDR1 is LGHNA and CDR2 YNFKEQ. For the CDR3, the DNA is TGTGCCAGCAGCCCTCCGCAGTATCGCACAGATTCTGGAAACACCATATATTTT. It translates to CASSPPQYRTDSGNTIYF.

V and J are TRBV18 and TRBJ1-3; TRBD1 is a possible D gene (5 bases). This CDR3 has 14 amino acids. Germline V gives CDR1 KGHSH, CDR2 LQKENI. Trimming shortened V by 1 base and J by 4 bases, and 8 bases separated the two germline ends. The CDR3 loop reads CASSPLGAGNTIYF. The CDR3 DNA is TGTGCCAGCTCACCACTAGGGGCCGGAAACACCATATATTTT. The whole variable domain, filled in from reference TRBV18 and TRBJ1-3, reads NAGVMQNPRHLVRRRGQEARLRCSPMKGHSHVYWYRQLPEEGLKFMVYLQKENIIDESGMPKERFSAEFPKEGPSILRIQQVVRGDSAAYFCASSPLGAGNTIYFGEGSWLTVV.

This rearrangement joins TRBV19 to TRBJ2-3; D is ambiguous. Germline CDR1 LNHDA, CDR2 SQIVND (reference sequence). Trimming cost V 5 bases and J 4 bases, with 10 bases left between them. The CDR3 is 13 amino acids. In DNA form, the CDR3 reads TGTGCCAGTAGTTTTGGGCCACCAGATACGCAGTATTTT. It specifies CASSFGPPDTQYF. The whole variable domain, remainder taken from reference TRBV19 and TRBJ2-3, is DGGITQSPKYLFRKEGQNVTLSCEQNLNHDAMYWYRQDPGQGLRLIYYSQIVNDFQKGDIAEGYSVSREKKESFPLTVTSAQKNPTAFYLCASSFGPPDTQYFGPGTRLTVL.

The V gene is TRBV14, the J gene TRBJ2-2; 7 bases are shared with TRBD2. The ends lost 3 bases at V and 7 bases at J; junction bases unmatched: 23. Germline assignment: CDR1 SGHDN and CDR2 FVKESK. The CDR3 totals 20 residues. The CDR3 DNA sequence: TGTGCCAGCAGCCATCCCATCGGACTAGTTTTTTCCCCCGTAAGCGGGGAGCTGTTTTTT. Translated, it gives CASSHPIGLVFSPVSGELFF.

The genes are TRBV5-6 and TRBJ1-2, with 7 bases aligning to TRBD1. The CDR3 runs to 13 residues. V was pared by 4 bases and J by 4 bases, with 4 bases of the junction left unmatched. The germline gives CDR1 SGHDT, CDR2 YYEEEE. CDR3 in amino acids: CASSQTGSYGYTF. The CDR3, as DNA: TGTGCCAGCAGCCAGACAGGGAGCTATGGCTACACCTTC.

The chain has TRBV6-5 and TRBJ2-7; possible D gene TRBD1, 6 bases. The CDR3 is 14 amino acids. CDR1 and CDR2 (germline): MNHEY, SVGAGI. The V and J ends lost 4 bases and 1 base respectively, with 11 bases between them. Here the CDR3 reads CASSSGTWSYEQYF. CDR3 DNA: TGTGCCAGCAGTTCCGGGACATGGTCCTACGAGCAGTACTTC.

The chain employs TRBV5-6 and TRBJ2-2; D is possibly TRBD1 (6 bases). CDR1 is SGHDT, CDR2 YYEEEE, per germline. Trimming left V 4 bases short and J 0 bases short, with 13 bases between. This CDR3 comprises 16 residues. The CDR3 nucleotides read TGTGCCAGCAGCCGATACTGGACAGCGAACACCGGGGAGCTGTTTTTT. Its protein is CASSRYWTANTGELFF.